The entry below describes one T cell receptor (beta chain). Its antigen is not known. This entry comes from a study of cytomegalovirus exposure and HLA in healthy donors. Whole-study findings and limits: In an earlier analysis, productive rearrangement rates for most beta V segments clustered near 87% or 30%. A highly shared variant cluster was judged a likely technical artifact.

It was with 60 Vbeta and 13 Jbeta primers that the PCR ran. Produced via immunoSEQ multiplex PCR; TCRdb's table is partial and in-frame only. The table has about 160,000 clones, roughly 78% seen once; the top ten hold roughly 2%. This CDR3 is built from 13 residues. Germline CDR1 SGHRS, CDR2 YFSETQ. Trimming removed 1 base from V and 3 bases from J, with 6 bases in between. The chain couples TRBV5-1 to TRBJ2-3; the D gene is possibly TRBD2 (6 bases). The specimen sequenced was PBMCs. The receptor comes from a man aged 35 to 55 in good health and CMV-seronegative. The CDR3 protein is CASSLSGTDTQYF. CDR3 nucleotides: TGCGCCAGCAGCTTGAGCGGGACAGATACGCAGTATTTT. The variable domain in full, with the rest retrieved from reference TRBV5-1 and TRBJ2-3, is KAGVTQTPRYLIKTRGQQVTLSCSPISGHRSVSWYQQTPGQGLQFLFEYFSETQRNKGNFPGRFSGRQFSNSRSEMNVSTLELGDSALYLCASSLSGTDTQYFGPGTRLTVL.